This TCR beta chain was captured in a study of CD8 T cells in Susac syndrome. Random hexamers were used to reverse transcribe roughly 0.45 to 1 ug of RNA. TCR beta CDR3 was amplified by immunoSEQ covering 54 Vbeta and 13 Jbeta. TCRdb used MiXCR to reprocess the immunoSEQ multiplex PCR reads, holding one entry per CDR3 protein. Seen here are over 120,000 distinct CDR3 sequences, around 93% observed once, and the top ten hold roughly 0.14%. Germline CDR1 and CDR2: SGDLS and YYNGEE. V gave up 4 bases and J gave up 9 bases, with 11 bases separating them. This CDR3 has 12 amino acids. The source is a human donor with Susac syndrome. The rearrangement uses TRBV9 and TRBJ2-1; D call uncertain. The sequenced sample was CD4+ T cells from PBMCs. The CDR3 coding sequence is TGTGCCAGCAGCTCTGGAGTAGGTGAGCAGTTCTTC. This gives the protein CASSSGVGEQFF. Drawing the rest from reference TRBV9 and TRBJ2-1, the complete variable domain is DSGVTQTPKHLITATGQRVTLRCSPRSGDLSVYWYQQSLDQGLQFLIQYYNGEERAKGNILERFSAQQFPDLHSELNLSSLELGDSALYFCASSSGVGEQFFGPGTRLTVL.